This paragraph reports one T cell receptor beta chain. One entry per CDR3 protein results from TCRdb running MiXCR on the 5' RACE reads. The sample shows 50,000 to 65,000 distinct CDR3 sequences, under 15% of them seen only once. This entry comes from a study of early T cells in non-severe SARS-CoV-2 infection. This CDR3 region has 15 residues. Between the trimmed V and J ends, which lost 0 bases and 4 bases, there was a span of 12 bases. The V gene's germline CDR1 is LNHNV and CDR2 YYDKDF (reference sequence). This clonotype was sampled from an adult who was a healthcare worker with PCR-confirmed SARS-CoV-2 infection or an uninfected control (not recorded which). J is TRBJ1-2 and V is TRBV15; a weak D match, TRBD1 (5 bases). The sample taken for sequencing was whole blood. CDR3 sequence: CATSRDNWGIYGYTF. The CDR3 bases are TGTGCCACCAGCAGAGATAATTGGGGGATCTATGGCTACACCTTC.